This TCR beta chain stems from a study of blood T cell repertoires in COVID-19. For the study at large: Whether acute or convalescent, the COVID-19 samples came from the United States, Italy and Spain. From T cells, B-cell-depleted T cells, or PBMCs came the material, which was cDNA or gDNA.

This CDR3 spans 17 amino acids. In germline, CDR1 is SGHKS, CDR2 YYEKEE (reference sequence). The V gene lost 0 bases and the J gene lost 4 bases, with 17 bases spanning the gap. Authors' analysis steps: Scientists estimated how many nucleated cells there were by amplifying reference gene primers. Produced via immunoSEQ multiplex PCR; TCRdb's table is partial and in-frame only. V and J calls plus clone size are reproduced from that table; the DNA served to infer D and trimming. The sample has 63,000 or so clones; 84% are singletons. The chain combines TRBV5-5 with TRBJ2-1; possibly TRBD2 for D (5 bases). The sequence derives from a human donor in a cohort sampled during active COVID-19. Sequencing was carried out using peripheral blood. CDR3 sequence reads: CASSLVRASIMYNEQFF. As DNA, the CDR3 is TGTGCCAGCAGCTTGGTGCGGGCTTCGATAATGTACAATGAGCAGTTCTTC.